Each of the 17 T cell receptor beta chains below was sequenced from the same sample in a study of OX40 agonist ivuxolimab in advanced cancers. Library preparation employed the immunoSEQ multiplex PCR assay. In its TCRdb copy, this immuneACCESS table keeps in-frame sequences only and misses some clones. Where compared with another copy, unresolved V genes explain less than half of these, and the others have no known cause. The sample contains about 77,000 clones, about nine tenths of them found a single time. Around 6.5% of the sample belongs to the ten largest clones. This specimen was CD4+ or CD8+ T cells sorted from blood, taken in a trial of the OX40 agonist ivuxolimab. These receptors were taken from an adult with an advanced solid tumor such as melanoma, head and neck, liver or kidney cancer.

Concerning this clone itself: Other DNA sequences in this specimen translate into the identical CDR3. This chain links TRBV7-9 with TRBJ2-7; D uncertain. Germline values: CDR1 SEHNR, CDR2 FQNEAQ (reference sequence). Trimming cost V 5 bases and J 3 bases, with 5 bases left between them. This CDR3 contains 11 residues. The CDR3 protein is CASSPNYEQYF. DNA of the CDR3: TGTGCCAGCAGCCCAAACTACGAGCAGTACTTC.

V and J are TRBV7-3 and TRBJ1-1; D is unresolved. Trimming pared 8 bases from V and 8 bases from J, leaving 18 bases between. The CDR3 covers 13 residues. Germline V gives CDR1 SGHTA, CDR2 FQGTGA. CDR3 sequence: CASSAGRTGEAFF. For the CDR3, the DNA is TGTGCCAGCTCCGCTGGGAGGACGGGGGAAGCTTTCTTT.

This clone appeared once. The chain employs TRBV5-4 and TRBJ2-5; 10 nucleotides line up with TRBD1. The germline CDR1 and CDR2 sequences are SGHNT and YYREEE (reference sequence). CDR3 length equals 17 residues. The V and J ends lost 3 bases and 3 bases, in that order; junction bases with no gene match: 11. The CDR3, as DNA: TGTGCCAGCAGCTGGTCGGGACAGGGGCTTCTGAAAGAGACCCAGTACTTC. It codes for CASSWSGQGLLKETQYF.

This chain links TRBV6-6 with TRBJ1-4, with D possibly being TRBD1 (5 bases). Germline V gene lookup returns CDR1 MNHNY and CDR2 SVGAGI (reference sequence). With 6 bases removed from V and 8 bases from J, the gap between germline ends came to 13 bases. This CDR3 is built from 13 residues. The CDR3 reads CASRPDGGEKLFF. Here the CDR3 DNA reads TGTGCCAGCAGACCCGATGGGGGGGAAAAACTGTTTTTT.

This chain joins TRBV29-1 and TRBJ1-1, with 9 bases fitting TRBD1. V gave up 7 bases and J gave up 3 bases; unmatched junction bases: 6. Looked up from germline, CDR1 is SQVTM and CDR2 is ANQGSEA. The CDR3 runs 13 residues. The CDR3 DNA reads TGCAGCGCTCGTGACAGGGGGTACACTGAAGCTTTCTTT. Protein: CSARDRGYTEAFF. Full variable domain (missing parts from reference TRBV29-1 and TRBJ1-1): SAVISQKPSRDICQRGTSLTIQCQVDSQVTMMFWYRQQPGQSLTLIATANQGSEATYESGFVIDKFPISRPNLTFSTLTVSNMSPEDSSIYLCSARDRGYTEAFFGQGTRLTVV.

The sample holds one count of this clone. V gene TRBV18 combines with J gene TRBJ2-3; tentatively, D is TRBD1 (6 bases). Trimming pared 5 bases from V and 3 bases from J, leaving 12 bases between. CDR1 and CDR2 from the germline V gene are KGHSH and LQKENI. The CDR3 sequence is 14 residues long. DNA of the CDR3: TGTGCCAGCTCAGACAGGACAGCTACAGATACGCAGTATTTT. As protein: CASSDRTATDTQYF.

The V and J genes are TRBV5-6 and TRBJ2-3; D not certain. V was pared by 3 bases and J by 6 bases, with 8 bases between. The CDR3 has 12 amino acids. Germline V gene lookup returns CDR1 SGHDT and CDR2 YYEEEE. The CDR3 DNA reads as TGTGCCAGCAGCTCCTTAAGGGATACGCAGTATTTT. It specifies CASSSLRDTQYF.

This clone has just a few counts. V and J are TRBV6-1 and TRBJ1-2; D is uncertain. This CDR3 is 13 amino acids long. Trimming removed 1 base at V and 8 bases at J, with 11 bases between. Germline CDR1 reads MNHNS; CDR2 reads SASEGT. This chain's CDR3 is CASSEGAVKGYTF. CDR3 nucleotides: TGTGCCAGCAGTGAAGGGGCAGTTAAGGGCTACACCTTC.

This chain connects TRBV7-7 to TRBJ2-1; unclear D gene. The germline V and J ends were trimmed by 5 bases and 6 bases, with 11 bases remaining between them. The length of the CDR3 is 13 residues. Germline loops: CDR1 SSHAT, CDR2 FNYEAQ (reference sequence). The CDR3 loop reads CASSPPRGNEQFF. For the CDR3, the DNA is TGTGCCAGCAGCCCACCTAGAGGCAATGAGCAGTTCTTC.

The V and J genes are TRBV4-2 and TRBJ2-5; D remains ambiguous. This CDR3 comprises 13 residues. Germline CDR1 LGHNA, CDR2 YNFKEQ. V lost 0 bases to trimming and J lost 5 bases, with 7 bases between them. The CDR3 nucleotides are TGTGCCAGCAGCCAAGATCCCGGGGAGACCCAGTACTTC. Translated, it gives CASSQDPGETQYF.

V and J are TRBV7-2 and TRBJ2-1; D is ambiguous. V shed 3 bases and J shed 10 bases, with 1 base lying between them. Germline CDR1 is SGHTA and CDR2 is FQGNSA. The CDR3 contains 9 residues. In DNA, the CDR3 is TGTGCCAGCAGCTTGGAGCAGTTCTTC. Its protein product is CASSLEQFF. Using reference TRBV7-2 and TRBJ2-1 for the parts outside the CDR3, the full variable domain is GAGVSQSPSNKVTEKGKDVELRCDPISGHTALYWYRQSLGQGLEFLIYFQGNSAPDKSGLPSDRFSAERTGGSVSTLTIQRTQQEDSAVYLCASSLEQFFGPGTRLTVL.

The chain's CDR3 is CASNPGLHNSPLHF. The CDR3 coding sequence is TGTGCCAGCAACCCCGGGCTACATAATTCACCCCTCCACTTT. V and J are TRBV6-5 and TRBJ1-6; D call uncertain. The CDR3 covers 14 residues. Germline V gene data show CDR1 as MNHEY and CDR2 as SVGAGI. Trimming removed 7 bases from V and 5 bases from J, with 12 bases in between.

This chain connects TRBV19 to TRBJ2-4; the match to TRBD1 covers 7 bases. V trimming: 3 bases; J trimming: 5 bases; junction bases outside the gene matches: 4. Germline V gene lookup returns CDR1 LNHDA and CDR2 SQIVND (reference sequence). CDR3 length: 14 residues. The CDR3 loop reads CASSIQGGENIQYF. As DNA, the CDR3 is TGTGCCAGTAGTATTCAAGGGGGCGAAAACATTCAGTACTTC.

This clone was recorded a few times. The chain has TRBV7-8 and TRBJ1-1; D call uncertain. CDR1 is SGHVS, CDR2 FQNEAQ, per germline. The CDR3 is 13 amino acids. Trimming left V 1 base short and J 6 bases short, with 9 bases between. CDR3 bases: TGTGCCAGCAGCTTAGGAAGGGCGGCTGAAGCTTTCTTT. It translates to CASSLGRAAEAFF.

V usage is TRBV19 and J usage is TRBJ1-2, with D unclear. CDR1 and CDR2 (germline): LNHDA, SQIVND (reference sequence). The V end was cut by 6 bases, the J end by 7 bases, with 27 bases between. This CDR3 contains 17 residues. The CDR3 protein is CASSSFGSPSNLPGYTF. The CDR3 DNA is TGTGCCAGTAGCTCCTTCGGCAGTCCTTCCAATCTCCCTGGCTACACCTTC.

This chain links TRBV11-3 with TRBJ2-3; D ambiguous. The germline V gene has CDR1 SGHNT and CDR2 YENEEA. Deletions cut 5 bases from V and 3 bases from J, with 9 bases between. The CDR3 covers 13 residues. CDR3 sequence: CASSDKPTDTQYF. CDR3 coding DNA: TGTGCCAGCAGCGACAAACCTACAGATACGCAGTATTTT.

The chain employs TRBV19 and TRBJ2-1, with D possibly matching TRBD1 (6 bases). In germline, CDR1 is LNHDA, CDR2 SQIVND (reference sequence). V gave up 6 bases and J gave up 6 bases, with 18 bases separating them. The CDR3 runs 15 residues. CDR3 loop: CASRVSGQRVNEQFF. The CDR3 bases are TGTGCCAGTAGGGTTAGTGGACAGAGGGTCAATGAGCAGTTCTTC.